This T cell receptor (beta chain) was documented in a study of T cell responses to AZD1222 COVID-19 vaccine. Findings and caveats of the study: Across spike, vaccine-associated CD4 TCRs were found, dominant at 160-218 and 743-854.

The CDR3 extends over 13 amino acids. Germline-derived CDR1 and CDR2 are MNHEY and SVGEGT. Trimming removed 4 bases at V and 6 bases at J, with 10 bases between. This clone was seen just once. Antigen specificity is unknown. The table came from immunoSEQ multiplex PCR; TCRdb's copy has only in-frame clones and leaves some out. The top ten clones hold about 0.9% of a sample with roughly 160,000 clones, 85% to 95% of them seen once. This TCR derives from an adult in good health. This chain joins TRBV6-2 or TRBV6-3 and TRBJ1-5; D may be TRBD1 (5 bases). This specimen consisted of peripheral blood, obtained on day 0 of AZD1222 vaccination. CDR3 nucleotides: TGTGCCAGCAGTTCTGGGGGGATTCAGCCCCAGCATTTT. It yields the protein CASSSGGIQPQHF.